The entry that follows covers one TCR beta chain sequence. This receptor's antigen is unknown. No clone much larger than this one lies a single base away; base qualities are absent. TCRbeta CDR3 regions were amplified from genomic DNA using the immunoSEQ Assay, a bias-controlled multiplex PCR. The source study handled its data this way. Within the assay, amplification of reference gene primers was used to estimate how many nucleated cells each sample contained. To quantify the absolute abundance of each unique TCRbeta CDR3 rearrangement, sequence reads were collapsed and filtered. Productive Simpson clonality was computed per sample as the square root of Simpson's diversity index over productive rearrangements. TCRdb provides this immuneACCESS table in a form limited to in-frame rearrangements. Some clones are lacking; in checked studies, under half of them reflect an unresolved V gene, and why the rest are absent is not known. The V and J calls and clone size come from that table; D and trimming were worked out from the DNA. The sample records approximately 100,000 clones, about 89% of which are singletons. Together, the top ten hold under 20% of the sample.

Each collaborating institution followed its own protocols to collect whole blood in K2EDTA tubes. For TCRbeta analysis, collaborators shipped samples as frozen whole blood, isolated PBMCs, or DNA extracted from either of those sample types. CDR1 and CDR2, per the germline V gene, are MGHRA and YSYEKL. The CDR3 covers 15 residues, taking in both the cysteine and the phenylalanine. Only the CDR3 part of the read is kept: 45 bases, read in frame from the first base. Relative to germline, V is 3 bases shorter and J is 6 bases shorter, with 12 bases between their ends. This sample was included in a study of blood T cell repertoires in COVID-19 (dated by TCRdb to the early 2020s). As for the study more broadly: Samples covering the acute and convalescent phases of COVID-19 were provided by collaborators in the United States, Italy and Spain. The material from the prospective study consisted of cDNA or gDNA derived from T cells, B-cell-depleted T cells, or PBMCs. The samples were drawn from two sources: the first 160 participants of the ongoing ImmuneRACE study, and 1,200 or so subjects contributed by 6 global collaborators. The repertoires were released in a freely available public database meant as a resource for research on the immune response to SARS-CoV-2. Where HLA class I and class II types were available, the types were taken from metadata supplied by the sample provider, not from assay-based typing. The dataset comprised deeply sampled blood TCRbeta repertoires from subjects exposed to, actively infected with, or recovered from COVID-19. Sample metadata almost always included a de-identified subject ID, COVID-19 status, age in years and sex.

The research as a whole found: The quantity of clinical and demographic metadata differed by source and by participant and was supplied without curation.

The material sequenced was peripheral blood. The V and J segments used are TRBV4-1 and TRBJ1-6; no D gene can be assigned with confidence. This receptor was obtained from a human donor with acute or convalescent COVID-19. The donor label of this sample is uncertain. At the DNA level, the sequence is TGCGCCAGCAGCCAGAGGTACGAAGCTAATTCACCCCTCCACTTT. This is translated as CASSQRYEANSPLHF.